This TCR beta chain was profiled in a study of blood T cell repertoires in COVID-19. Across the study: COVID-19 samples collected from the United States, Italy and Spain covered acute and convalescent phases. PBMCs, B-cell-depleted T cells, or T cells were the source of the cDNA or gDNA that made up the material.

There are a few counts of this clone. In the original analysis: Nucleated cell counts were estimated from reference gene primer amplification. TCRdb's table, derived via immunoSEQ multiplex PCR, lists solely in-frame clones and lacks some. The DNA was the basis for D and trimming; V, J and clone size are from that table. The table has a few hundred thousand clones, about 80% seen once. The CDR3 has 15 amino acids. Trimming left V 4 bases short and J 1 base short, with 8 bases between. The germline V gene encodes CDR1 LGHDT and CDR2 YNNKEL (reference sequence). Sequencing was done on a sample of peripheral blood. J is TRBJ2-6 and V is TRBV3-1 (or the pseudogene TRBV3-2); D call uncertain. The receptor's source is a woman between 25 and 40 years old who had recovered from COVID-19. CDR3 protein: CASSPYRSGANVLTF. Written as DNA, the CDR3 is TGTGCCAGCAGCCCTTATCGGTCTGGGGCCAACGTCCTGACTTTC.